Detailed here is one TCR beta chain. The source of the sample is a study of T cell changes during pregnancy in multiple sclerosis. Germline trimming cut 2 bases from V and 2 bases from J; bases unmatched to any gene: 9. The CDR3 runs to 17 residues. From germline, CDR1 is MNHNS and CDR2 SASEGT. Clones were read by immunoSEQ multiplex PCR, and TCRdb kept only the in-frame ones, dropping some. The sample carries tens of thousands of clones, roughly 90% recorded once. The sequencing used peripheral blood, collected in the first trimester of pregnancy. The sequence was collected from a female donor with multiple sclerosis, enrolled in a pregnancy study. V usage is TRBV6-1 and J usage is TRBJ2-1, with TRBD2 identical over 7 bases. CDR3 in amino acids: CASSERGGGGPYNEQFF. The DNA for the CDR3 is TGTGCCAGCAGTGAACGTGGCGGGGGAGGACCCTACAATGAGCAGTTCTTC.